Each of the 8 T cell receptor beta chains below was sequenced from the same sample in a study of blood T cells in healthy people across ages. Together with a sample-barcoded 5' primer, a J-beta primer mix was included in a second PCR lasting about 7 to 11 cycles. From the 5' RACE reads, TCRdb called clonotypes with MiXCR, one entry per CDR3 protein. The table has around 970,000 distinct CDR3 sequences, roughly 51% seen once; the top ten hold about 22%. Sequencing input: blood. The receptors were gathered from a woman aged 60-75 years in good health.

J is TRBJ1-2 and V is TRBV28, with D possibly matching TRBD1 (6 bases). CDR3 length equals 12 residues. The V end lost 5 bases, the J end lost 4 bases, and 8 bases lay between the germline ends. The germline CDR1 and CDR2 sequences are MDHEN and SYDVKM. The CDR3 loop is CASSRQVYGYTF. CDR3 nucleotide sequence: TGTGCCAGCAGTAGACAGGTCTATGGCTACACCTTC.

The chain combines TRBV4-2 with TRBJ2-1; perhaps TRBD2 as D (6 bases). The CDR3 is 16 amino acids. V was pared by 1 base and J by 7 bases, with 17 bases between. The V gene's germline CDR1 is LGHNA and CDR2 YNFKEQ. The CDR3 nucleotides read TGTGCCAGCAGCCAAGGCATCGGGAGAGTGTGGAATGAGCAGTTCTTC. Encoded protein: CASSQGIGRVWNEQFF.

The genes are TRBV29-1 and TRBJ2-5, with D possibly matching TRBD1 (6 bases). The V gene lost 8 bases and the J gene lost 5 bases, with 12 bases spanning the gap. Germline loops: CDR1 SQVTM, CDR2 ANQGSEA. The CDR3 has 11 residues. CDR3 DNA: TGCAGCTCCGGGACAAGGGAGACCCAGTACTTC. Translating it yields CSSGTRETQYF.

The CDR3 DNA reads as TGTGCCATCACCGACGACTATGGCTACACCTTC. Protein: CAITDDYGYTF. The genes are TRBV10-3 and TRBJ1-2, with D unresolved. The germline V and J ends were trimmed by 7 bases and 3 bases, with 6 bases remaining between them. This CDR3 contains 11 residues. The germline CDR1 and CDR2 sequences are ENHRY and SYGVKD.

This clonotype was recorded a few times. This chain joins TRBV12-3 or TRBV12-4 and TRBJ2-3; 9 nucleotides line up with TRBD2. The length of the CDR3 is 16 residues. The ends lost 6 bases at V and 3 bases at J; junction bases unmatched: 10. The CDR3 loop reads CASRRSGRGSTDTQYF. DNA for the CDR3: TGTGCCAGCAGACGTAGCGGGAGAGGTTCAACAGATACGCAGTATTTT.

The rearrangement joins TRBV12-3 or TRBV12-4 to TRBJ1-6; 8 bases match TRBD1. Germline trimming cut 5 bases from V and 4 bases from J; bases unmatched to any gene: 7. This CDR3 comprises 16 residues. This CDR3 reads CASSRDRRNYNSPLHF. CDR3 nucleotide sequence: TGTGCCAGCAGTCGGGACAGGCGCAATTATAATTCACCCCTCCACTTT.

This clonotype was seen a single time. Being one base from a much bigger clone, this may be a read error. The CDR3 here is CALRTVGDTEAFF. CDR3 in DNA: TGTGCCCTCCGGACCGTTGGCGATACTGAAGCTTTCTTT. The chain combines TRBV7-9 with TRBJ1-1; no clear D gene. Germline CDR1 is SEHNR and CDR2 is FQNEAQ (reference sequence). V was clipped by 11 bases and J by 5 bases, with 18 bases between them. CDR3 length: 13 residues. Full variable domain (rest looked up from reference TRBV7-9 and TRBJ1-1): DTGVSQNPRHKITKRGQNVTFRCDPISEHNRLYWYRQTLGQGPEFLTYFQNEAQLEKSRLLSDRFSAERPKGSFSTLEIQRTEQGDSAMYLCALRTVGDTEAFFGQGTRLTVV.

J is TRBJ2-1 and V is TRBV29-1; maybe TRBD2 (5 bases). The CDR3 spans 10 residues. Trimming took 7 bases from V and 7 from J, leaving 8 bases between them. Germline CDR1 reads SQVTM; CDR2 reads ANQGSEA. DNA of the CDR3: TGCAGCGGTAGAGGGAATGAGCAGTTCTTC. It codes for CSGRGNEQFF.